The 15 T cell receptor beta chains below come from one sample, sequenced in a study of control samples from healthy donors and cancer patients. The data were produced by immunoSEQ multiplex PCR, yet TCRdb's version contains in-frame clones alone and is incomplete. Among around 77,000 clones listed, roughly 92% were seen once. The specimen was blood. The receptors were gathered from a woman aged 55-75 years in good health.

This clone appeared a single time. The V call is TRBV5-1, the J call TRBJ1-3; no clear D gene. The V gene lost 0 bases and the J gene lost 4 bases, with 11 bases spanning the gap. This CDR3 is built from 15 residues. CDR1 is SGHRS, CDR2 YFSETQ, per germline. CDR3 sequence: CASSLGQASGNTIYF. CDR3 DNA sequence: TGCGCCAGCAGCTTGGGGCAAGCCTCGGGAAACACCATATATTTT.

In DNA, the CDR3 is TGTGCCAGTACTGGGGGGCTATATGAGCAGTTCTTC. Its translation: CASTGGLYEQFF. The chain couples TRBV19 to TRBJ2-1; D may match TRBD1 or TRBD2 (6 bases each). Germline CDR1 is LNHDA and CDR2 is SQIVND (reference sequence). The V and J ends lost 7 bases and 8 bases respectively, with 12 bases between them. The CDR3 runs 12 residues.

A note on this clone: Since a much larger clone is just one base distant, this may be a read error. The chain links TRBV7-3 to TRBJ1-2; TRBD1 matches 7 bases. CDR1 and CDR2 (germline): SGHTA, FQGTGA. V lost 5 bases and J lost 2; bases outside the gene matches: 2. The CDR3 runs 13 residues. CDR3 sequence reads: CASSPGQNYGYTF. The DNA for the CDR3 is TGTGCCAGCAGCCCGGGACAGAACTATGGCTACACCTTC.

The gene calls are TRBV6-2 or TRBV6-3 and TRBJ2-1; 16 bases fit TRBD2. There are 16 residues in the CDR3. Germline V CDR1 and CDR2: MNHEY, SVGEGT. The V gene end was trimmed by 0 bases and the J gene end by 12 bases; junction bases not matched to a gene: 5. In nucleotides, the CDR3 is TGTGCCAGCAGTTACTCGGGACTAGCGGGAGGGAGGGGGCAGTTCTTC. Encoded protein: CASSYSGLAGGRGQFF.

The chain employs TRBV4-1 and TRBJ2-2; a weak D match, TRBD1 (5 bases). Germline loops: CDR1 MGHRA, CDR2 YSYEKL. This CDR3 is built from 15 residues. Deletions cut 1 base from V and 7 bases from J, with 13 bases between. The CDR3 DNA reads as TGCGCCAGCAGCCAAGTTGCCCAAGGGGACGGGGAGCTGTTTTTT. As protein: CASSQVAQGDGELFF.

The V call is TRBV29-1, the J call TRBJ1-1, with D perhaps matching TRBD1 (5 bases). The germline V gene encodes CDR1 SQVTM and CDR2 ANQGSEA. The CDR3 length is 15 residues. Trimming shortened V by 7 bases and J by 1 base, and 19 bases separated the two germline ends. In DNA, the CDR3 is TGCAGCGCGGTCGGGACTTCGGAAGGGAACACTGAAGCTTTCTTT. Translated, it gives CSAVGTSEGNTEAFF.

CDR3 DNA sequence: TGTGCCAGCAGACACTCTGGGGCCAACGTCCTGACTTTC. Its protein is CASRHSGANVLTF. The gene calls are TRBV7-3 and TRBJ2-6; D is ambiguous. Germline V lookup: CDR1 SGHTA, CDR2 FQGTGA. Trimming removed 6 bases at V and 0 bases at J, with 3 bases between. The CDR3 sequence is 13 residues long.

V is TRBV7-8 and J is TRBJ2-1; the match to TRBD2 covers 7 bases. Germline V CDR1 and CDR2: SGHVS, FQNEAQ. The V and J ends lost 3 bases and 5 bases, in that order; junction bases with no gene match: 4. This CDR3 is 14 amino acids long. CDR3 sequence: CASSFVAGDNEQFF. The CDR3 DNA reads as TGTGCCAGCAGCTTCGTCGCGGGGGACAATGAGCAGTTCTTC.

The rearrangement links TRBV28 to TRBJ1-5; 11 nucleotides match TRBD1. There are 15 residues in the CDR3. The V gene end was trimmed by 4 bases and the J gene end by 6 bases; junction bases not matched to a gene: 5. From germline, CDR1 is MDHEN and CDR2 SYDVKM. The CDR3 region has the DNA TGTGCCAGCAGTTCGGGACAGGGGGTTATTCAGCCCCAGCATTTT. As protein: CASSSGQGVIQPQHF.

V is TRBV2 and J is TRBJ2-3, with 7 nucleotides matching TRBD2. The germline gives CDR1 SNHLY, CDR2 FYNNEI. The CDR3 has 16 residues. The junction had 7 bases not matched to a gene; V was cut back by 4 bases and J by 0 bases. CDR3 amino acids: CASSALEGGSTDTQYF. The CDR3 region has the DNA TGTGCCAGCAGTGCCCTGGAGGGAGGGAGCACAGATACGCAGTATTTT. Full variable domain (rest looked up from reference TRBV2 and TRBJ2-3): EPEVTQTPSHQVTQMGQEVILRCVPISNHLYFYWYRQILGQKVEFLVSFYNNEISEKSEIFDDQFSVERPDGSNFTLKIRSTKLEDSAMYFCASSALEGGSTDTQYFGPGTRLTVL.

This chain joins TRBV5-1 and TRBJ2-1; perhaps TRBD2 as D (6 bases). The CDR3 length is 15 residues. Germline V gene lookup returns CDR1 SGHRS and CDR2 YFSETQ. Trimming cost V 2 bases and J 4 bases, with 13 bases left between them. The CDR3 DNA reads as TGCGCCAGCAGCTTTAGTGGTGGGACTTACAATGAGCAGTTCTTC. This codes for CASSFSGGTYNEQFF. The full variable domain, rest sourced from reference TRBV5-1 and TRBJ2-1, is KAGVTQTPRYLIKTRGQQVTLSCSPISGHRSVSWYQQTPGQGLQFLFEYFSETQRNKGNFPGRFSGRQFSNSRSEMNVSTLELGDSALYLCASSFSGGTYNEQFFGPGTRLTVL.

This chain joins TRBV25-1 and TRBJ2-1; the match to TRBD2 covers 8 bases. In germline, CDR1 is MGHDK, CDR2 SYGVNS. This CDR3 is 13 amino acids long. After removal of 8 bases from V and 10 bases from J, the junction contained 10 bases not matched to a gene. This CDR3 reads CASSLAGLGEQFF. CDR3 sequence (DNA): TGTGCCAGCTCCTTAGCGGGATTGGGGGAGCAGTTCTTC.

The rearrangement joins TRBV15 to TRBJ2-3; the match to TRBD2 covers 11 bases. The CDR3 is 20 residues long. J gave up 3 bases and V 0 bases, and 14 bases lay outside the gene matches. Germline V gene data show CDR1 as LNHNV and CDR2 as YYDKDF (reference sequence). Here the CDR3 DNA reads TGTGCCACCAGCAGAGAGGGGGGTCCCGGGACTAGCGGACTTACAGATACGCAGTATTTT. Residues: CATSREGGPGTSGLTDTQYF.

The chain is built from TRBV2 and TRBJ1-5; D may be TRBD1 (5 bases). V lost 5 bases, J lost 2 bases, and 13 bases lay in between. This CDR3 is 15 amino acids long. CDR1 and CDR2 from the germline V gene are SNHLY and FYNNEI. The CDR3 DNA is TGTGCCAGCAGTACCTCGGGACGGGGCAATCAGCCCCAGCATTTT. Protein product: CASSTSGRGNQPQHF.

The chain employs TRBV29-1 and TRBJ2-1, with D perhaps TRBD2 (6 bases). CDR1 SQVTM and CDR2 ANQGSEA come from the germline V gene. V was pared by 5 bases and J by 6 bases, with 11 bases between. The CDR3 is made up of 12 amino acids. Written as DNA, the CDR3 is TGCAGCGTTAACGGGAGAGCCAATGAGCAGTTCTTC. Its translation is CSVNGRANEQFF.